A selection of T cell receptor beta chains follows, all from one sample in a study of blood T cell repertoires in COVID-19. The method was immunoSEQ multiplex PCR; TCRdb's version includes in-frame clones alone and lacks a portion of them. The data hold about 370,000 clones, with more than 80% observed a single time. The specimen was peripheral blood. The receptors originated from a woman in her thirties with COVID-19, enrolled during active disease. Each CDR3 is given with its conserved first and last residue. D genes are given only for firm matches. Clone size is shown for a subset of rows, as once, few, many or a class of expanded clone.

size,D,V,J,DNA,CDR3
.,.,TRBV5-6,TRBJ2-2,TGTGCCAGCAGCTTGGAGGGGCCGGACACCGGGGAGCTGTTTTTT,CASSLEGPDTGELFF
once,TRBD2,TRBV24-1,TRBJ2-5,TGTGCCACCCCTGGGACAGAAGGACTAGCGGGAGTACAGTCCCGCCAAGAGACCCAGTACTTC,CATPGTEGLAGVQSRQETQYF
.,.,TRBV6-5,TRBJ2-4,TGTGCCAGCAGTACTAGTGGGATTCAGTACTTC,CASSTSGIQYF
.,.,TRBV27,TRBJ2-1,TGTGCCAGCAGTATCGGAGGTTCCAATGAGCAGTTCTTC,CASSIGGSNEQFF
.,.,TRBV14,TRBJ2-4,TGTGCCAGCAGCCAAGGGCAGGGGAAAAACATTCAGTACTTC,CASSQGQGKNIQYF
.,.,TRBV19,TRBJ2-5,TGTGCCAGTAGTGCCAGGGTGGAGCAGACCCAGTACTTC,CASSARVEQTQYF
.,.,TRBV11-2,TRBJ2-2,TGTGCCAGCAGCTTAGATGTGGGTTGGGGGGTCACCGGGGAGCTGTTTTTT,CASSLDVGWGVTGELFF
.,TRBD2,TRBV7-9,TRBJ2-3,TGTGCCAGCAACCCTAGCGGGGGGGCACGAACGCAGTATTTT,CASNPSGGARTQYF
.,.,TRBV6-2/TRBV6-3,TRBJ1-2,TGTGCCAGCAGTTACTCTCTGTACAGGGTAGACTATGGCTACACCTTC,CASSYSLYRVDYGYTF
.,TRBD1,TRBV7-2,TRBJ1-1,TGTGCCATTTCACAGGGGGCGCAGGGCACTGAAGCTTTCTTT,CAISQGAQGTEAFF
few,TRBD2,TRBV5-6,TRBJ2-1,TGTGCCAGCAGCCGACTAGCGGGGGTTTACAATGAGCAGTTCTTC,CASSRLAGVYNEQFF
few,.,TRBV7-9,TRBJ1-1,TGTGCCAGCAGCGAGGGTCCAGGGAGGGGCACTGAAGCTTTCTTT,CASSEGPGRGTEAFF
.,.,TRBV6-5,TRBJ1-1,TGTGCCAGCAGTTACTCGACCCAGGGGAACACTGAAGCTTTCTTT,CASSYSTQGNTEAFF
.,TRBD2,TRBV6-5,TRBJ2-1,TGTGCCAGCAAGGGGACTAGCGGAGACAATGAGCAGTTCTTC,CASKGTSGDNEQFF
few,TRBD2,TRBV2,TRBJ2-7,TGTGCCAGCAGTGGTAGCGGGGGTTCGGACGAGCAGTACTTC,CASSGSGGSDEQYF
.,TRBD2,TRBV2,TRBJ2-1,TGTGCCAGCAGAGTAAGACTAGCGGGAGTTGGGAATGAGCAGTTCTTC,CASRVRLAGVGNEQFF
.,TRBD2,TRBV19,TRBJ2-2,TGTGCCAGTAGTACTAGCGGGGACACCGGGGAGCTGTTTTTT,CASSTSGDTGELFF
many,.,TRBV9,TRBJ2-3,TGTGCCAGCAGCGTAGGAACAGGGAGCACAGATACGCAGTATTTT,CASSVGTGSTDTQYF
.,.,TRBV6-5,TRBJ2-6,TGTGCCAGCAGTTGGGGGCCGTCTGGGGCCAACGTCCTGACTTTC,CASSWGPSGANVLTF
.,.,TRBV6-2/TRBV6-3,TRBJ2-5,TGTGCCAGCAGTTACGTCGCTAGCGCACAAGAGACCCAGTACTTC,CASSYVASAQETQYF